This TCR beta chain was sequenced in a study of monozygotic twins with inflammatory bowel disease. Per donor there was one draw, yielding a blood sample of roughly 2.5 ml. CDR3 size: 16 residues. Germline loops: CDR1 MDHEN, CDR2 SYDVKM. Worth noting for this clonotype: Its specificity is not known.

cDNA was made in eight separate reactions per sample. TCRdb processed the 5' RACE reads again and assigns one entry to each CDR3 protein, with no DNA. Here the sample table reports approximately 330,000 distinct CDR3 sequences. Study conclusions and caveats: In the analysis, different T cell subtypes could not be told apart.

This receptor was taken from a human donor with ulcerative colitis or Crohn's disease, or a healthy co-twin of an affected twin (not recorded which). V is TRBV28 and J is TRBJ2-5; TCRdb returns TRBD1, unconfirmable since there is no DNA. Sample: blood. The CDR3: CASSLWPQGAQETQYF.